The present T cell receptor beta chain was sequenced within a study of T cell changes during pregnancy in multiple sclerosis. The V segment lost 6 bases and the J segment 6 bases; nucleotides outside the gene matches: 7. Germline assignment: CDR1 SQVTM and CDR2 ANQGSEA. CDR3 length: 13 residues. Here immunoSEQ multiplex PCR was the method, and the copy in TCRdb shows in-frame clones only, minus some. The sample has about 36,000 clones, 90% to 95% seen once. V gene TRBV29-1 combines with J gene TRBJ2-1; 8 bases fit TRBD2. The sequence came from a female donor with multiple sclerosis, enrolled in a pregnancy study. This specimen consisted of CD4+ T cells from peripheral blood mononuclear cells, obtained in the first trimester of pregnancy. The CDR3 nucleotides read TGCAGCGTGAAGCGGGAGATTGTCAATGAGCAGTTCTTC. This translates into CSVKREIVNEQFF.